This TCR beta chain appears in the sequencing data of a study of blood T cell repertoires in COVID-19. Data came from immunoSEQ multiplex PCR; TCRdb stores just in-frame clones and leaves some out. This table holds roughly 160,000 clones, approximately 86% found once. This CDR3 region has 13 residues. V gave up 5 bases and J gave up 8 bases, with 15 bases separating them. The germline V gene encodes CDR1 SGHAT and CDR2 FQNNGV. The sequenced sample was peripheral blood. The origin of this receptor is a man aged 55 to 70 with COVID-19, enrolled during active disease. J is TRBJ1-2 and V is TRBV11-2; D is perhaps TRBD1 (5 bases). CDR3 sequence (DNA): TGTGCCAGCAGCCGACCTGGGGCTGGCGGCTACACCTTC. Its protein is CASSRPGAGGYTF. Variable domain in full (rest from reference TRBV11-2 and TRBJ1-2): EAGVAQSPRYKIIEKRQSVAFWCNPISGHATLYWYQQILGQGPKLLIQFQNNGVVDDSQLPKDRFSAERLKGVDSTLKIQPAKLEDSAVYLCASSRPGAGGYTFGSGTRLTVV.